The present entry profiles one TCR beta chain with its context. Its antigen is still unknown. The data are from a study of cytomegalovirus exposure and HLA in healthy donors. Across the study: HLA-typed donors contributed 80 million to 85 million unique TCRs, which were held in an early data release.

The PCR had 60 Vbeta and 13 Jbeta primers. Authors' analysis steps: A follow-up analysis tallied 86 million or so unique TCR beta chains, roughly 11 million shared. Sequenced by immunoSEQ multiplex PCR; TCRdb stores in-frame clones only, minus some. V and J calls and clone size are given by that table; D and trimming were obtained from the DNA. The sample carries over 80,000 clones, roughly 71% recorded once. Study-wide results and caveats: In a later analysis, V- and J-gene trimming of beta chains associated with a DCLRE1C missense variant, replicated independently.

This clonotype was obtained from a woman under 30 in good health and CMV-seropositive. Sequencing was performed on PBMCs.

The CDR3 DNA sequence: TGTGCCAGCAGAGCGACAGCGAACACTGAAGCTTTCTTT. Amino acid sequence: CASRATANTEAFF. This chain links TRBV6-6 with TRBJ1-1; D may be TRBD1 (5 bases). This CDR3 has 13 amino acids. Trimming stripped 6 bases from V and 1 base from J, with 9 bases between. Looked up from germline, CDR1 is MNHNY and CDR2 is SVGAGI (reference sequence).